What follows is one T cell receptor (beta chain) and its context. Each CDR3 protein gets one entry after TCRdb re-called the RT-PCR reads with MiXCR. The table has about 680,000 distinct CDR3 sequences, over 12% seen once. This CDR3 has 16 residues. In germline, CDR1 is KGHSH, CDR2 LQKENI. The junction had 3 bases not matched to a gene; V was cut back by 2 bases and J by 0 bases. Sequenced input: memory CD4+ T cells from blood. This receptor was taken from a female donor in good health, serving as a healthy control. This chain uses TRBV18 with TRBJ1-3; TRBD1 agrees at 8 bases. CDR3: CASSPNRGTSGNTIYF. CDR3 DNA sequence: TGTGCCAGCTCACCAAACAGGGGGACCTCTGGAAACACCATATATTTT.